These 15 T cell receptor beta chains were all obtained from the same sample, sequenced in a study of shared clonotypes between healthy human individuals. Clones were read by immunoSEQ multiplex PCR, and TCRdb kept only the in-frame ones, dropping some. The sample has approximately 320,000 clones; over 65% are singletons. Sequencing was performed on memory CD4+ T cells sorted from blood. The subset is: CD45RA-negative fraction. The receptors were sampled from a young man in good health.

V and J are TRBV7-9 and TRBJ2-7, with 11 positions matching TRBD2. The CDR3 covers 15 residues. Trimming took 5 bases from V and 3 from J; bases not matched to a gene: 6. In germline, CDR1 is SEHNR, CDR2 FQNEAQ (reference sequence). The CDR3 loop is CASSRETSGIYEQYF. For the CDR3, the DNA is TGTGCCAGCAGCCGAGAGACTAGCGGGATCTACGAGCAGTACTTC.

The rearrangement uses TRBV10-3 and TRBJ2-7, with unresolved D. Germline-derived CDR1 and CDR2 are ENHRY and SYGVKD. The CDR3 is made up of 11 amino acids. Trimming left V 0 bases short and J 6 bases short, with 3 bases between. CDR3 sequence: CAISESREQYF. The DNA of the CDR3 is TGTGCCATCAGTGAGTCGCGCGAGCAGTACTTC.

This clone was picked up one time. The chain recombines TRBV7-8 with TRBJ1-2; the D is unclear. CDR1 and CDR2 (germline): SGHVS, FQNEAQ. The CDR3 extends over 14 amino acids. Trimming took off 6 bases at V and 5 bases at J, with 16 bases between the two ends. CDR3 bases: TGTGCCAGCAGTCACGCAGGAATGTCTTATGGCTACACCTTC. This codes for CASSHAGMSYGYTF.

To note about this clone: The same CDR3 arises from other DNA sequences in this sample as well. This sequence joins TRBV5-1 and TRBJ2-2; TRBD1 matches 9 bases. Per germline, CDR1 SGHRS and CDR2 YFSETQ. CDR3 length equals 16 residues. Trimming removed 2 bases from V and 5 bases from J; junction bases left unmatched: 7. CDR3 loop: CASSLSGTGSTGELFF. DNA for the CDR3: TGCGCCAGCAGCTTATCCGGGACAGGGTCGACCGGGGAGCTGTTTTTT.

V is TRBV7-2 and J is TRBJ1-5; 7 bases align to TRBD1. The CDR3 runs 17 residues. From germline, CDR1 is SGHTA and CDR2 FQGNSA. Losses at the gene ends were 4 bases for V and 6 bases for J; bases not matched to a gene: 15. The CDR3 protein is CASSSDGRDSYSQPQHF. The CDR3 DNA sequence: TGTGCCAGCAGCTCCGACGGCCGGGACAGCTATTCTCAGCCCCAGCATTTT.

CDR3 DNA sequence: TGTGCCAGCAGCTTAGCTGGTATCGGGACAATCACAGATACGCAGTATTTT. Encoded protein: CASSLAGIGTITDTQYF. The chain combines TRBV7-6 with TRBJ2-3; possibly TRBD1 for D (6 bases). This CDR3 has 17 residues. V shed 0 bases and J shed 2 bases, with 15 bases lying between them. CDR1 and CDR2 from the germline V gene are SGHVS and FNYEAQ.

The chain uses TRBV9 and TRBJ2-3; a weak D match, TRBD2 (6 bases). This CDR3 has 16 residues. Germline CDR1 and CDR2: SGDLS and YYNGEE. The germline V and J ends were trimmed by 0 bases and 2 bases, with 13 bases remaining between them. The CDR3 nucleotides read TGTGCCAGCAGCGTAGTTGCGGGGCAATCCACAGATACGCAGTATTTT. The encoded protein is CASSVVAGQSTDTQYF.

This clone appeared once. The chain has TRBV28 and TRBJ2-1, with D tentatively TRBD2 (5 bases). CDR1 and CDR2 (germline): MDHEN, SYDVKM. V lost 6 bases and J 5 bases, leaving 17 bases between the germline ends. CDR3 length equals 15 residues. The CDR3, as DNA: TGTGCCAGCAGGATCCCGATGGCGGGTAACAATGAGCAGTTCTTC. Encoded protein: CASRIPMAGNNEQFF.

V and J are TRBV28 and TRBJ2-5; 8 positions agree with TRBD2. Germline loops: CDR1 MDHEN, CDR2 SYDVKM. CDR3 length: 14 amino acids. Trimming cost V 5 bases and J 0 bases; bases outside gene matches: 2. Written as DNA, the CDR3 is TGTGCCAGCAGTCCCGGGGGGGACCAAGAGACCCAGTACTTC. Protein product: CASSPGGDQETQYF.

The chain uses TRBV5-1 and TRBJ1-1, with D hard to call. CDR3 length: 14 residues. Trimming took 0 bases from V and 0 from J, leaving 6 bases between them. CDR1 and CDR2 from the germline V gene are SGHRS and YFSETQ. Here the CDR3 DNA reads TGCGCCAGCAGCTTGGGCAGCATGAACACTGAAGCTTTCTTT. It is translated as CASSLGSMNTEAFF.

This chain uses TRBV5-1 with TRBJ2-7; 7 bases are shared with TRBD2. CDR1 and CDR2 (germline): SGHRS, YFSETQ. The trim removed 4 bases at V and 4 bases at J, leaving 8 bases unmatched. The CDR3 length is 14 residues. CDR3 loop: CASSPLPGGYEQYF. CDR3 coding DNA: TGCGCCAGCAGCCCTCTCCCCGGGGGGTACGAGCAGTACTTC.

The chain joins TRBV4-3 to TRBJ2-5, with D tentatively TRBD2 (5 bases). Deletions cut 1 base from V and 4 bases from J, with 22 bases between. The CDR3 consists of 18 residues. Germline-derived CDR1 and CDR2 are LGHNA and YSLEER. The CDR3 reads CASSQGPGIASIGETQYF. In DNA, the CDR3 is TGCGCCAGCAGCCAAGGTCCGGGGATTGCCTCCATCGGAGAGACCCAGTACTTC.

The V gene is TRBV7-6, the J gene TRBJ2-2, with D unresolved. This CDR3 comprises 15 residues. The V gene's germline CDR1 is SGHVS and CDR2 FNYEAQ. The V gene lost 5 bases and the J gene lost 7 bases, with 17 bases spanning the gap. CDR3 bases: TGTGCCAGCAGCCCAGAAGATGGTTACGTCGGGGAGCTGTTTTTT. Protein product: CASSPEDGYVGELFF.

This chain links TRBV19 with TRBJ2-1, with 15 bases identical to TRBD2. This CDR3 spans 17 amino acids. Germline values: CDR1 LNHDA, CDR2 SQIVND (reference sequence). Trimming at V came to 6 bases and at J to 4 bases, leaving 7 bases not matched to a gene. The CDR3 reads CASSMGLAGGGYNEQFF. Here the CDR3 DNA reads TGTGCCAGTAGCATGGGACTAGCGGGAGGTGGGTACAATGAGCAGTTCTTC.

In regard to this clone: Other nucleotide sequences from this sample produce the same CDR3. This sequence joins TRBV28 and TRBJ2-2; no clear D. V was trimmed by 4 bases and J by 7 bases, leaving 7 bases between them. The germline V gene encodes CDR1 MDHEN and CDR2 SYDVKM. The CDR3 is made up of 12 amino acids. CDR3 region: CASSSYSGELFF. The DNA for the CDR3 is TGTGCCAGCAGTTCTTATAGCGGGGAGCTGTTTTTT.